The clone carrying this TCR beta chain was recorded a few times. Its antigen is not known. The sample comes from a study of CD8 T cells in ankylosing spondylitis. Findings and caveats of the study: A TCR beta motif of 7 or 8 highly homologous variants appeared characteristic of ankylosing spondylitis blood. Reportedly, disease-linked clones are significantly enriched in ankylosing spondylitis patients' matched synovial fluid. Disease-linked clones were found to be CD8+ and relatively rare in peripheral blood.

The CDR3 totals 14 residues. The germline V gene encodes CDR1 SGDLS and CDR2 YYNGEE. V was trimmed by 2 bases and J by 4 bases, leaving 12 bases between them. Preparation of TCR beta libraries was done by quantitative 5'-RACE with molecular barcodes. TCRdb independently ran MiXCR on the 5' RACE reads; one entry per CDR3 protein. The sample consists of 250,000 to 300,000 distinct CDR3 sequences, 15% to 25% of them appearing once. The gene calls are TRBV9 and TRBJ1-1, with D possibly matching TRBD1 (5 bases). Sequenced input: blood, either unsorted or a sorted T cell fraction (not recorded which). This clonotype was sampled from a male donor with ankylosing spondylitis or in good health (not recorded which). The CDR3 spells CASSVDQGVTEAFF. CDR3 DNA sequence: TGTGCCAGCAGCGTCGATCAGGGTGTCACTGAAGCTTTCTTT. Looking up the rest from reference TRBV9 and TRBJ1-1 gives the full variable domain: DSGVTQTPKHLITATGQRVTLRCSPRSGDLSVYWYQQSLDQGLQFLIQYYNGEERAKGNILERFSAQQFPDLHSELNLSSLELGDSALYFCASSVDQGVTEAFFGQGTRLTVV.